The next 7 T cell receptor beta chains were all read from a single sample in a study of blood T cell repertoires in COVID-19. Libraries were prepared by immunoSEQ multiplex PCR; TCRdb keeps only in-frame clonotypes and omits some of them. The data show tens of thousands of clones, with approximately 90% seen just once and around 6.7% held by the top ten. Material: peripheral blood. The receptors derive from a woman of 80 years or more with active COVID-19.

This clone was detected only once. The chain is built from TRBV5-6 and TRBJ2-2; perhaps TRBD2 as D (5 bases). Germline values: CDR1 SGHDT, CDR2 YYEEEE. The CDR3 sequence is 15 residues long. V lost 0 bases to trimming and J lost 3 bases, with 9 bases between them. The CDR3 protein is CASSLEREYTGELFF. For the CDR3, the DNA is TGTGCCAGCAGCTTGGAAAGGGAGTACACCGGGGAGCTGTTTTTT.

V is TRBV27 and J is TRBJ1-4; maybe TRBD1 (5 bases). This CDR3 spans 15 amino acids. The V and J ends lost 2 bases and 5 bases respectively, with 12 bases between them. Germline V lookup: CDR1 MNHEY, CDR2 SMNVEV (reference sequence). The CDR3 loop reads CASSLNSAGNEKLFF. The CDR3 DNA reads as TGTGCCAGCAGTTTAAATTCCGCAGGGAATGAAAAACTGTTTTTT.

Only one count was recorded for this clone. The chain uses TRBV28 and TRBJ2-2, with 15 bases aligning to TRBD2. CDR1 is MDHEN and CDR2 is SYDVKM in the germline V gene. V lost 1 base to trimming and J lost 1 base; unmatched junction nucleotides: 1. The CDR3 covers 18 residues. The DNA of the CDR3 is TGTGCCAGCAGTTTATTGGGACTAGCGGGAGGGAACACCGGGGAGCTGTTTTTT. It translates to CASSLLGLAGGNTGELFF.

The V gene is TRBV28, the J gene TRBJ1-1; D may be TRBD1 (6 bases). V lost 6 bases and J lost 3, with 14 bases in between. CDR1 MDHEN and CDR2 SYDVKM come from the germline V gene. There are 14 residues in the CDR3. The CDR3 nucleotides are TGTGCCAGCAGGGAGCCAGGGGATCACACTGAAGCTTTCTTT. This gives the protein CASREPGDHTEAFF. Using reference TRBV28 and TRBJ1-1 for the parts outside the CDR3, the full variable domain is DVKVTQSSRYLVKRTGEKVFLECVQDMDHENMFWYRQDPGLGLRLIYFSYDVKMKEKGDIPEGYSVSREKKERFSLILESASTNQTSMYLCASREPGDHTEAFFGQGTRLTVV.

A single count supports this clone. CDR3 coding DNA: TGTGCCAGCAGTTTAGCCACAGGGAGGGGAGGGAACACTGAAGCTTTCTTT. It encodes CASSLATGRGGNTEAFF. This sequence joins TRBV28 and TRBJ1-1; D possibly corresponds to TRBD1 (6 bases). Germline V lookup: CDR1 MDHEN, CDR2 SYDVKM. Trimming pared 2 bases from V and 1 base from J, leaving 17 bases between. The CDR3 runs 17 residues.

The V call is TRBV7-2, the J call TRBJ1-4; tentatively, D is TRBD1 (6 bases). Germline CDR1 is SGHTA and CDR2 is FQGNSA. The CDR3 extends over 15 amino acids. V dropped 4 bases and J dropped 7 bases, with 16 bases sitting between them. CDR3 amino acids: CASSSDRSVGEKLFF. The CDR3 DNA reads as TGTGCCAGCAGCTCAGACAGGTCGGTTGGTGAAAAACTGTTTTTT.

The rearrangement joins TRBV6-5 to TRBJ2-7; 7 bases agree with TRBD1. There are 15 residues in the CDR3. Per germline, CDR1 MNHEY and CDR2 SVGAGI. Unmatched junction bases numbered 10, after V lost 6 bases and J lost 2 bases. As DNA, the CDR3 is TGTGCCAGCAGCCGCCGGGACAGTTATACCTACGAGCAGTACTTC. Amino acid sequence: CASSRRDSYTYEQYF.